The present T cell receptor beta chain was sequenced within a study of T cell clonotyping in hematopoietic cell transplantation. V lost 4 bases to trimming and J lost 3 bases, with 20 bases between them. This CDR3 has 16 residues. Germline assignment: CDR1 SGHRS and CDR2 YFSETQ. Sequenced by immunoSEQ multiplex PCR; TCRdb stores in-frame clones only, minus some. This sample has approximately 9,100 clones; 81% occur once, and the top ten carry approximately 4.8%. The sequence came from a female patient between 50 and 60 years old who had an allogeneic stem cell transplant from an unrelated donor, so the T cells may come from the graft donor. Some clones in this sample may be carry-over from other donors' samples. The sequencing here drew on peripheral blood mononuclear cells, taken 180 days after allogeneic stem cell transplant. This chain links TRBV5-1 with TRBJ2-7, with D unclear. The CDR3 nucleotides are TGCGCCAGCAGCATCGGCGCAGGTCTTTCACTCTACGAGCAGTACTTC. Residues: CASSIGAGLSLYEQYF.